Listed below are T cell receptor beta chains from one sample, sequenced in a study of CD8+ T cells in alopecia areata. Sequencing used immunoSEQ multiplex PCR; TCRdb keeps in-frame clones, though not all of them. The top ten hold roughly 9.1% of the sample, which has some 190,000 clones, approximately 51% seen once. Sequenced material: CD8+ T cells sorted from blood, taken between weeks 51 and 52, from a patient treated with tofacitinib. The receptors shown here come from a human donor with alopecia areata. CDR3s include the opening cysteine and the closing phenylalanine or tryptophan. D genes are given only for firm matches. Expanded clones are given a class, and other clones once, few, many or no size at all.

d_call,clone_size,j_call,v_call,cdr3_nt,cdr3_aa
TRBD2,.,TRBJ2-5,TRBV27,TGTGCCAGCAGTGCGACTAGCGGGCACCAAGAGACCCAGTACTTC,CASSATSGHQETQYF
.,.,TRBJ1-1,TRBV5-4,TGTGCCAGCAGCTTGGTTCTCGGGAACACTGAAGCTTTCTTT,CASSLVLGNTEAFF
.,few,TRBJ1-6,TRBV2,TGTGCCAGCAGTGTCTCACCCCTCCACTTT,CASSVSPLHF
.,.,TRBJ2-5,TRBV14,TGTGCCAGCAGCCAAGAATCAGTCTTACAGCCTCCGTGGGAGACCCAGTACTTC,CASSQESVLQPPWETQYF
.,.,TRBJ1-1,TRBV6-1,TGTGCCAGCAGTCCACTGGGGGTTGAGGCTGAAGCTTTCTTT,CASSPLGVEAEAFF
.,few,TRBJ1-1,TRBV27,TGTGCCAGCAGTTTATCCGAAGGCAACACTGAAGCTTTCTTT,CASSLSEGNTEAFF
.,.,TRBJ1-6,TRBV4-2,TGTGCCAGCAGCCTGATACGGACAGAAGGTTCACCCCTCCACTTT,CASSLIRTEGSPLHF
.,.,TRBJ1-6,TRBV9,TGTGCCAGCAGCGTAGTGGATAATTCACCCCTCCACTTT,CASSVVDNSPLHF
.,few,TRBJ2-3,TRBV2,TGTGCCAGCAGTGCCCGGGGCACAGATACGCAGTATTTT,CASSARGTDTQYF
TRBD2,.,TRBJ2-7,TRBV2,TGTGCCAGCCGGGACTATTCCTACGAGCAGTACTTC,CASRDYSYEQYF
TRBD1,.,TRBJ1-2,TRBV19,TGTGCCAGTAGTCCGGGACAGGGGGTCGGCTACACCTTC,CASSPGQGVGYTF
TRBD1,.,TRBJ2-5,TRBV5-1,TGCGCCAGCAGCCTGTCGGTCACAGGGGCCTTCCAAGAGACCCAGTACTTC,CASSLSVTGAFQETQYF
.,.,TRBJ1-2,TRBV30,TGTGCCTGGAGTTCAACAGGAGGGGGGAGTGGCTACACCTTC,CAWSSTGGGSGYTF
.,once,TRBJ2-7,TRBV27,TGTGCCAGCAGAATAACCCTGGGGGCCTACGAGCAGTACTTC,CASRITLGAYEQYF
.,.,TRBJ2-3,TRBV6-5,TGTGCCAGCAGCAGTTGGCACAGCACAGATACGCAGTATTTT,CASSSWHSTDTQYF
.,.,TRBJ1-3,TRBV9,TGTGCCAGCAGCGTAGGATTGGGGGCTGGAAACACCATATATTTT,CASSVGLGAGNTIYF
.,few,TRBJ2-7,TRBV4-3,TGCGCCAGCAGCCAAGAAGTAGGGCTAGTCTCCTACGAGCAGTACTTC,CASSQEVGLVSYEQYF
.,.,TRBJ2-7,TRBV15,TGTGCCACCAGCAGCGTCGTAGACGAGCAGTACTTC,CATSSVVDEQYF
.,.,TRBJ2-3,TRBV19,TGTGCCAGTAGTGGAATCTCCTCTAACACAGATACGCAGTATTTT,CASSGISSNTDTQYF
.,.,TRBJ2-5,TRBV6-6,TGTGCCAGCAGTTCCCGGGGGGCATGGGAGACCCAGTACTTC,CASSSRGAWETQYF
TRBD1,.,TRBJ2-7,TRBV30,TGTGCCTGGAGTACTGGGACAGGGATCCACGAGCAGTACTTC,CAWSTGTGIHEQYF
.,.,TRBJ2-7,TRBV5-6,TGTGCCAGCAGCTTTACGGGAACCTACGAGCAGTACTTC,CASSFTGTYEQYF
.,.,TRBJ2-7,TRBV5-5,TGTGCCAGCAGCGCTTTAGCCTACGAGCAGTACTTC,CASSALAYEQYF
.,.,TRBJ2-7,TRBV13,TGTGCCAGCAGCTTGACCCGCGAAAAGGGCTCCTACGAGCAGTACTTC,CASSLTREKGSYEQYF
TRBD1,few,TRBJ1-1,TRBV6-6,TGTGCCAGCATTCCCCGGGACAGGGGCTCCGATGAAGCTTTCTTT,CASIPRDRGSDEAFF
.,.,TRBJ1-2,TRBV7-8,TGTGCCAGCAGCCTGGGTGGGCGGCTTAACTATGGCTACACCTTC,CASSLGGRLNYGYTF
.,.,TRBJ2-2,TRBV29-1,TGCAGCGTTACTACTACAATCCACACCGGGGAGCTGTTTTTT,CSVTTTIHTGELFF
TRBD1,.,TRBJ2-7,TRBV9,TGTGCCAGCCCAGGGGGCTTTCCCCCCTACGAGCAGTACTTC,CASPGGFPPYEQYF
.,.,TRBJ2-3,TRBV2,TGTGCCAGCGGGTCGGGCCCAGATACGCAGTATTTT,CASGSGPDTQYF
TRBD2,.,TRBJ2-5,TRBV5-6,TGTGCCAGCAGCTTGTGGACTAGTCTTGGAGAGACCCAGTACTTC,CASSLWTSLGETQYF
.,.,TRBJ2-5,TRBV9,TGTGCCACCCTCACAGAGACCCAGTACTTC,CATLTETQYF
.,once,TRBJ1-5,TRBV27,TGTGCCAGCACCTCGTTAGGAGGAAATCAGCCCCAGCATTTT,CASTSLGGNQPQHF
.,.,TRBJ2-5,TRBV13,TGTGCCAGCAGCTTAGACGGCTCCCACCCAGAGACCCAGTACTTC,CASSLDGSHPETQYF
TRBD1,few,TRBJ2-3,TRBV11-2,TGTGCCAGCAGCTCCAGGGGGTTGGACACAGATACGCAGTATTTT,CASSSRGLDTDTQYF
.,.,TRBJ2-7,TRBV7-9,TGTGCCAGCAGCTTAGTATCTGGCCGCTTAGAGGACTTC,CASSLVSGRLEDF
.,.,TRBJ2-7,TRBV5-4,TGTGCCAGCAGCACCTCAGGACAGTACAGCTCCTACGAGCAGTACTTC,CASSTSGQYSSYEQYF
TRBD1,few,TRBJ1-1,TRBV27,TGTGCCAGCAGTCTTCAGGGGGTTAACACTGAAGCTTTCTTT,CASSLQGVNTEAFF
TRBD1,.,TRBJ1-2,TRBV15,TGTGCCACCAGTTACCGGACAGGGGGAGGCTACACCTTC,CATSYRTGGGYTF
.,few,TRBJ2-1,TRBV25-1,TGTGCCAGTAGTGGGGGAGGAAAGGCGGGGGCCGAATACAATGAGCAGTTCTTC,CASSGGGKAGAEYNEQFF
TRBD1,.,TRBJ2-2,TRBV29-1,TGCAGCGTGTTGGAGGGACAGGTGGGCGGGGAGCTGTTTTTT,CSVLEGQVGGELFF
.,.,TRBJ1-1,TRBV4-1,TGCGCCAGCAGCCAAGGGCGGAACCAGCCCAACACTGAAGCTTTCTTT,CASSQGRNQPNTEAFF